These 26 T cell receptor beta chains came from one sample sequenced in a study of shared clonotypes between healthy human individuals. The repertoire was sequenced with immunoSEQ multiplex PCR; TCRdb's copy has only in-frame clones and lacks some. The profile shows about 1.1 million clones, around 78% of them singletons. The material sequenced was memory CD4+ T cells from PBMCs. Subset defined: CD45RA-negative fraction. The origin of the receptors is a man in his late teens or twenties in good health. Some clones in this sample may be carry-over from other donors' samples.

The chain couples TRBV5-6 to TRBJ2-2; TRBD2 matches 11 bases. The CDR3 extends over 18 amino acids. CDR1 is SGHDT, CDR2 YYEEEE, per germline. Germline trimming cut 4 bases from V and 7 bases from J; bases unmatched to any gene: 15. Here the CDR3 DNA reads TGTGCCAGCAGCCGCTCACTAGCGGGAGTCCCTCTTTTCGGGGAGCTGTTTTTT. Translating it yields CASSRSLAGVPLFGELFF. The full variable domain, rest sourced from reference TRBV5-6 and TRBJ2-2, is DAGVTQSPTHLIKTRGQQVTLRCSPKSGHDTVSWYQQALGQGPQFIFQYYEEEERQRGNFPDRFSGHQFPNYSSELNVNALLLGDSALYLCASSRSLAGVPLFGELFFGEGSRLTVL.

The chain combines TRBV7-7 with TRBJ2-5; perhaps TRBD1 as D (6 bases). The V end was cut by 5 bases, the J end by 7 bases, with 14 bases between. The CDR3 length is 13 residues. The germline V gene encodes CDR1 SSHAT and CDR2 FNYEAQ (reference sequence). CDR3 protein: CASSRTGLGTQYF. The CDR3, as DNA: TGTGCCAGCAGCCGAACAGGGTTGGGGACCCAGTACTTC.

The chain has TRBV6-6 and TRBJ2-3; no firm D call. Between the trimmed V and J ends, which lost 2 bases and 8 bases, there was a span of 8 bases. The CDR3 sequence is 12 residues long. CDR1 is MNHNY, CDR2 SVGAGI, per germline (reference sequence). CDR3 nucleotide sequence: TGTGCCAGCAGTTACCCCGGCAGTACGCAGTATTTT. Encoded protein: CASSYPGSTQYF.

V usage is TRBV7-2 and J usage is TRBJ2-2; D call uncertain. Germline lookup yields CDR1 SGHTA and CDR2 FQGNSA. V dropped 1 base and J dropped 6 bases, with 9 bases sitting between them. The CDR3 covers 14 residues. Here the CDR3 DNA reads TGTGCCAGCAGCTTAGGGGGTAGGGCCGGGGAGCTGTTTTTT. It is translated as CASSLGGRAGELFF.

This chain connects TRBV29-1 to TRBJ2-2, with D maybe TRBD2 (5 bases). CDR1 is SQVTM and CDR2 is ANQGSEA in the germline V gene. This CDR3 contains 14 residues. The V and J ends lost 3 bases and 4 bases respectively, with 12 bases between them. DNA for the CDR3: TGCAGCGTTGATGACTATTCCTCCACCGGGGAGCTGTTTTTT. Its protein is CSVDDYSSTGELFF.

The genes are TRBV7-4 and TRBJ2-7; 11 bases are shared with TRBD2. Trimming removed 5 bases from V and 4 bases from J; junction bases left unmatched: 10. CDR1 and CDR2 from the germline V gene are SGHVT and SQSDAQ. The CDR3 extends over 16 amino acids. CDR3 DNA sequence: TGTGCCAGCAGCATCGGACTAGCGGGCGTGTTTTACGAGCAGTACTTC. Encoded protein: CASSIGLAGVFYEQYF.

This chain joins TRBV2 and TRBJ1-1; D unclear. The CDR3 runs 13 residues. Trimming left V 3 bases short and J 1 base short, with 6 bases between. Per the germline V gene, CDR1 is SNHLY and CDR2 is FYNNEI. CDR3 residues: CASSDERNTEAFF. CDR3 in DNA: TGTGCCAGCAGTGACGAGCGGAACACTGAAGCTTTCTTT.

This chain joins TRBV30 and TRBJ1-6; D is perhaps TRBD1 (5 bases). The CDR3 consists of 15 residues. Trimming left V 5 bases short and J 8 bases short, with 19 bases between. Germline CDR1 reads GTSNPN; CDR2 reads SVGIG (reference sequence). This chain's CDR3 is CAWAHNRGRDSPLHF. CDR3 in DNA: TGTGCCTGGGCGCATAACCGGGGCCGAGATTCACCCCTCCACTTT.

On this clone: The same CDR3 arises from other DNA sequences in this sample as well. This chain connects TRBV2 to TRBJ2-5; weak D call: TRBD1 (6 bases). Per germline, CDR1 SNHLY and CDR2 FYNNEI. The CDR3 runs to 13 residues. The germline V and J ends were trimmed by 2 bases and 5 bases, with 9 bases remaining between them. The CDR3 nucleotides are TGTGCCAGCAGTGAAACAGGGATGGAGACCCAGTACTTC. It encodes CASSETGMETQYF.

V usage is TRBV5-5 and J usage is TRBJ2-5, with D possibly being TRBD2 (5 bases). V was pared by 4 bases and J by 0 bases, with 10 bases between. Per germline, CDR1 SGHKS and CDR2 YYEKEE (reference sequence). The CDR3 extends over 14 amino acids. The CDR3: CASSPRDYQETQYF. The CDR3 DNA sequence: TGTGCCAGCAGCCCACGGGATTACCAAGAGACCCAGTACTTC.

The genes are TRBV28 and TRBJ2-3; no clear D gene. V shed 10 bases and J shed 2 bases, with 13 bases lying between them. Germline CDR1 MDHEN, CDR2 SYDVKM. The CDR3 extends over 13 amino acids. Here the CDR3 DNA reads TGTGCCACCCGACCGTCCTACACAGATACGCAGTATTTT. Translated: CATRPSYTDTQYF. The full variable domain, in which reference TRBV28 and TRBJ2-3 provide the parts outside the CDR3, is DVKVTQSSRYLVKRTGEKVFLECVQDMDHENMFWYRQDPGLGLRLIYFSYDVKMKEKGDIPEGYSVSREKKERFSLILESASTNQTSMYLCATRPSYTDTQYFGPGTRLTVL.

Concerning this clone: The same CDR3 is also encoded by other DNA sequences in this sample. The V gene is TRBV28, the J gene TRBJ2-7, with D perhaps being TRBD1 or TRBD2 (5 bases each). The germline CDR1 and CDR2 sequences are MDHEN and SYDVKM. Trimming shortened V by 2 bases and J by 3 bases, and 5 bases separated the two germline ends. The CDR3 has 12 amino acids. This CDR3 is CASSLGGYEQYF. Here the CDR3 DNA reads TGTGCCAGCAGTTTAGGGGGCTACGAGCAGTACTTC.

The chain has TRBV13 and TRBJ2-1, with 11 bases that match TRBD2. The CDR3 runs 17 residues. V shed 5 bases, J shed 1 base, and the junction held 7 bases outside the gene matches. Germline lookup yields CDR1 PRHDT and CDR2 FYEKMQ (reference sequence). The CDR3 loop is CASSLLGLAESYNEQFF. CDR3 in DNA: TGTGCCAGCAGCCTGCTGGGACTAGCGGAGTCCTACAATGAGCAGTTCTTC.

This chain's CDR3 is CASSPREGRLETQYF. CDR3 nucleotides: TGTGCCAGCAGCCCGAGGGAGGGGCGGTTGGAGACCCAGTACTTC. This chain connects TRBV7-9 to TRBJ2-5, with TRBD2 matching 7 bases. In germline, CDR1 is SEHNR, CDR2 FQNEAQ (reference sequence). With V trimmed by 5 bases and J by 5 bases, 11 bases remained unmatched. CDR3 length: 15 amino acids.

The V call is TRBV7-8, the J call TRBJ2-7, with TRBD1 matching 7 bases. Germline V gene lookup returns CDR1 SGHVS and CDR2 FQNEAQ. This CDR3 comprises 14 residues. J gave up 2 bases and V 0 bases, and 1 base lay outside the gene matches. CDR3 sequence (DNA): TGTGCCAGCAGCTTAGCAGGGACAGCCTACGAGCAGTACTTC. This sequence encodes CASSLAGTAYEQYF.

This clone appeared many times. This chain uses TRBV7-2 with TRBJ1-2; D may be TRBD1 (5 bases). V lost 5 bases and J 2 bases, leaving 9 bases between the germline ends. Germline CDR1 reads SGHTA; CDR2 reads FQGNSA. The CDR3 runs to 13 residues. CDR3 sequence reads: CASSQGPNYGYTF. In DNA form, the CDR3 reads TGTGCCAGCAGCCAGGGACCGAACTATGGCTACACCTTC.

The rearrangement links TRBV27 to TRBJ2-4, with a possible D match to TRBD2 (6 bases). Looked up from germline, CDR1 is MNHEY and CDR2 is SMNVEV (reference sequence). The CDR3 extends over 16 amino acids. The V gene lost 8 bases and the J gene lost 2 bases, with 19 bases spanning the gap. This chain's CDR3 is CASQELGTGTKNIQYF. In DNA form, the CDR3 reads TGTGCCAGCCAAGAGCTCGGGACTGGTACCAAAAACATTCAGTACTTC.

In this sample, this clone turned up once. This chain connects TRBV28 to TRBJ1-2, with 8 positions matching TRBD1. Germline V gene lookup returns CDR1 MDHEN and CDR2 SYDVKM. This CDR3 has 13 residues. Trimming cost V 3 bases and J 9 bases; bases outside gene matches: 6. CDR3 coding DNA: TGTGCCAGCAGTTTTTCGACAGGGGAAAGCTACACCTTC. Protein product: CASSFSTGESYTF.

This clone is a singleton in its sample. This likely traces to a read error, being one base from a far larger clone. As the CDR3 is not closed by the conserved phenylalanine or tryptophan, this likely results from a read error. The J gene is TRBJ2-7, the V gene TRBV10-3; tentative D call: TRBD2 (6 bases). This CDR3 is built from 13 residues. In germline, CDR1 is ENHRY, CDR2 SYGVKD. V lost 8 bases and J 6 bases, leaving 17 bases between the germline ends. This CDR3 reads CAIGGLQGGEQYL. As DNA, the CDR3 is TGTGCCATCGGGGGACTTCAGGGTGGCGAGCAGTACCTC.

The chain recombines TRBV5-5 with TRBJ2-5; D ambiguous. This CDR3 has 14 amino acids. The germline V gene encodes CDR1 SGHKS and CDR2 YYEKEE (reference sequence). V shed 0 bases and J shed 1 base, with 7 bases lying between them. The CDR3, as DNA: TGTGCCAGCAGCTTGGCAGCCGGCCAAGAGACCCAGTACTTC. Its translation is CASSLAAGQETQYF.

In this sample, this clone turned up a few times. This chain uses TRBV11-2 with TRBJ2-5; TRBD2 aligns across 10 bases. Trimming cost V 2 bases and J 4 bases; bases outside gene matches: 4. CDR1 and CDR2 (germline): SGHAT, FQNNGV. The CDR3 contains 15 residues. The CDR3 bases are TGTGCCAGCAGCTTACTTGTAGCGGGAGGAGAGACCCAGTACTTC. It yields the protein CASSLLVAGGETQYF.

The chain employs TRBV9 and TRBJ2-5; 8 bases fit TRBD2. This CDR3 is built from 15 residues. The J segment lost 5 bases and the V segment lost 4 bases, leaving 10 bases of the junction unmatched. Germline V gene data show CDR1 as SGDLS and CDR2 as YYNGEE. The CDR3 DNA follows: TGTGCCAGCAGCCGAGCGGGAGAGGTCTTTGAGACCCAGTACTTC. Its protein is CASSRAGEVFETQYF.

The chain combines TRBV5-1 with TRBJ2-3; D assignment may be TRBD1 or TRBD2 (6 bases each). Trimming shortened V by 0 bases and J by 1 base, and 15 bases separated the two germline ends. The CDR3 is 17 residues long. Germline-derived CDR1 and CDR2 are SGHRS and YFSETQ. The CDR3 DNA is TGCGCCAGCAGCTTGGTGTGGGGGGCCGACGGCACAGATACGCAGTATTTT. Its protein product is CASSLVWGADGTDTQYF. Filled out from reference TRBV5-1 and TRBJ2-3, the complete variable domain reads KAGVTQTPRYLIKTRGQQVTLSCSPISGHRSVSWYQQTPGQGLQFLFEYFSETQRNKGNFPGRFSGRQFSNSRSEMNVSTLELGDSALYLCASSLVWGADGTDTQYFGPGTRLTVL.

The J gene is TRBJ2-3, the V gene TRBV5-1, with TRBD2 identical over 9 bases. V was pared by 6 bases and J by 4 bases, with 21 bases of the junction left unmatched. CDR3 length: 19 amino acids. Per the germline V gene, CDR1 is SGHRS and CDR2 is YFSETQ. CDR3: CASTPRELVRGRAADTQYF. CDR3 nucleotide sequence: TGCGCCAGCACCCCGAGGGAGCTAGTGCGCGGGAGGGCCGCAGATACGCAGTATTTT.

The CDR3 loop reads CASSQDRLNTGELFF. DNA of the CDR3: TGTGCCAGCAGCCAGGACCGCCTAAACACCGGGGAGCTGTTTTTT. J is TRBJ2-2 and V is TRBV14; D unresolved. This CDR3 contains 15 residues. CDR1 SGHDN and CDR2 FVKESK come from the germline V gene. V was clipped by 3 bases and J by 2 bases, with 10 bases between them. The whole variable domain, filled in from reference TRBV14 and TRBJ2-2, reads EAGVTQFPSHSVIEKGQTVTLRCDPISGHDNLYWYRRVMGKEIKFLLHFVKESKQDESGMPNNRFLAERTGGTYSTLKVQPAELEDSGVYFCASSQDRLNTGELFFGEGSRLTVL.

The chain recombines TRBV5-1 with TRBJ1-2, with 7 bases aligning to TRBD1. The CDR3 loop spans 14 amino acids. V gave up 6 bases and J gave up 4 bases; unmatched junction bases: 9. Germline V gene sequence: CDR1 SGHRS, CDR2 YFSETQ. CDR3 sequence: CASNRDSMSYGYTF. CDR3 nucleotide sequence: TGCGCCAGCAACCGGGACAGCATGAGCTATGGCTACACCTTC.